These 18 T cell receptor beta chains came from one sample sequenced in a study of glioma-infiltrating T cells after dendritic cell vaccination. The method was immunoSEQ multiplex PCR; TCRdb's version includes in-frame clones alone and lacks a portion of them. The sample records over 55,000 clones, about 79% being singletons. Documented time point: after dendritic cell vaccination, including at tumor progression/relapse. The sample consisted of blood, taken after dendritic cell vaccination. The receptors were gathered from a human donor with glioblastoma.

V usage is TRBV5-1 and J usage is TRBJ1-5; D gene ambiguous. Germline V lookup: CDR1 SGHRS, CDR2 YFSETQ. V was pared by 2 bases and J by 0 bases, with 9 bases between. The CDR3 sequence is 15 residues long. The CDR3 nucleotides read TGCGCCAGCAGCTTCACGGGAAATAGCAATCAGCCCCAGCATTTT. Protein sequence: CASSFTGNSNQPQHF.

This chain joins TRBV7-3 and TRBJ1-1; tentative D call: TRBD1 (6 bases). The CDR3 is 14 residues long. Trimming removed 5 bases at V and 3 bases at J, with 13 bases between. Germline assignment: CDR1 SGHTA and CDR2 FQGTGA. The CDR3 is CASSLQGRYTEAFF. Written as DNA, the CDR3 is TGTGCCAGCAGCCTACAGGGAAGGTACACTGAAGCTTTCTTT.

The chain links TRBV11-2 to TRBJ1-2, with D possibly TRBD1 on 6 matching bases. The V gene lost 11 bases and the J gene lost 3 bases, with 19 bases spanning the gap. Germline-derived CDR1 and CDR2 are SGHAT and FQNNGV. The CDR3 totals 14 residues. CDR3 nucleotides: TGTGCCTCAAGCTTAGTAGCAGGGGACTATGGCTACACCTTC. Translation gives CASSLVAGDYGYTF.

This sequence joins TRBV5-1 and TRBJ2-3; 9 bases are a match to TRBD2. The CDR3 totals 16 residues. J lost 5 bases, V lost 1 base, and 8 bases had no gene match. CDR1 and CDR2 from the germline V gene are SGHRS and YFSETQ. CDR3 amino acids: CASSLFSSGAEDTQYF. CDR3 sequence (DNA): TGCGCCAGCAGCTTGTTTTCTAGCGGGGCGGAAGATACGCAGTATTTT.

The chain recombines TRBV5-6 with TRBJ2-5; 7 bases match TRBD1. CDR1 and CDR2 (germline): SGHDT, YYEEEE. The CDR3 length is 13 residues. The V gene end was trimmed by 4 bases and the J gene end by 4 bases; junction bases not matched to a gene: 4. For the CDR3, the DNA is TGTGCCAGCAGCCTAAACAGGGGAGAGACCCAGTACTTC. Translation: CASSLNRGETQYF.

J is TRBJ1-1 and V is TRBV6-6; D remains unclear. Germline assignment: CDR1 MNHNY and CDR2 SVGAGI (reference sequence). Deletions cut 3 bases from V and 2 bases from J, with 4 bases between. The CDR3 runs 12 residues. This CDR3 reads CASSYKNTEAFF. In DNA, the CDR3 is TGTGCCAGCAGTTATAAAAACACTGAAGCTTTCTTT.

This clone was detected once. The gene calls are TRBV5-4 and TRBJ2-3; 9 bases fit TRBD2. Trimming at V came to 0 bases and at J to 4 bases, leaving 3 bases not matched to a gene. The CDR3 loop spans 15 amino acids. Looked up from germline, CDR1 is SGHNT and CDR2 is YYREEE (reference sequence). The CDR3 DNA follows: TGTGCCAGCAGCTTGGGACTAGCGGTAGCAGATACGCAGTATTTT. Residues: CASSLGLAVADTQYF.

The rearrangement joins TRBV5-4 to TRBJ1-4; possible D gene TRBD1, 6 bases. The germline V and J ends were trimmed by 4 bases and 7 bases, with 20 bases remaining between them. Looked up from germline, CDR1 is SGHNT and CDR2 is YYREEE (reference sequence). CDR3 length: 16 residues. CDR3 in amino acids: CASSDKRGGYSEKLFF. The DNA for the CDR3 is TGTGCCAGCAGCGACAAACGCGGGGGCTATTCTGAAAAACTGTTTTTT.

The chain combines TRBV5-1 with TRBJ2-7; 10 bases match TRBD1. CDR3 length equals 14 residues. Germline lookup yields CDR1 SGHRS and CDR2 YFSETQ. V gave up 4 bases and J gave up 5 bases; unmatched junction bases: 6. The CDR3 DNA sequence: TGCGCCAGCAGCCCCCGGGACAGGGGACACGAGCAGTACTTC. It yields the protein CASSPRDRGHEQYF.

The chain recombines TRBV5-1 with TRBJ2-7; TRBD2 matches at 14 bases. Trimming took 3 bases from V and 2 from J; bases not matched to a gene: 1. Germline assignment: CDR1 SGHRS and CDR2 YFSETQ. The length of the CDR3 is 15 residues. CDR3 sequence: CASSSGLAGAYEQYF. The CDR3 nucleotides read TGCGCCAGCAGCTCGGGACTAGCGGGGGCCTACGAGCAGTACTTC.

This clone was found once. The V call is TRBV27, the J call TRBJ2-1, with 7 bases matching TRBD2. Germline trimming cut 4 bases from V and 5 bases from J; bases unmatched to any gene: 8. CDR3 length: 15 residues. Looked up from germline, CDR1 is MNHEY and CDR2 is SMNVEV (reference sequence). The CDR3 coding sequence is TGTGCCAGCAGTTCAAACCCGGGAGGAAACAATGAGCAGTTCTTC. Residues: CASSSNPGGNNEQFF.

V is TRBV10-2 and J is TRBJ1-2; D unresolved. CDR1 is WSHSY and CDR2 is SAAADI in the germline V gene. CDR3 length equals 13 residues. Between the trimmed V and J ends, which lost 2 bases and 0 bases, there was a span of 4 bases. CDR3 sequence: CASSEIANYGYTF. The CDR3 nucleotides are TGCGCCAGCAGTGAGATAGCTAACTATGGCTACACCTTC.

The sample holds a few counts of this clone. At one of its ends the junction is not consistent with the germline gene, which may arise from a read error. This rearrangement joins TRBV6-1 to TRBJ1-3; D remains ambiguous. Germline V gene lookup returns CDR1 MNHNS and CDR2 SASEGT. The CDR3 is 11 residues long. CDR3 DNA: TGTGCCAGCAGTGATTCCGCTAAATCCCATTTT. The encoded protein is CASSDSAKSHF.

This chain uses TRBV21-1 with TRBJ2-3; the table assigns TRBD1, which was not confirmed against the DNA. TRBV21-1 is assigned pseudogene status. CDR3 length equals 21 residues. The CDR3 here is CASSKIFQGAPPISTLNTQYF. The CDR3 region has the DNA TGTGCCAGCAGCAAAATATTCCAGGGGGCGCCCCCGATATCGACCCTTAATACGCAGTATTTT.

This sequence joins TRBV5-4 and TRBJ2-1; 11 bases are shared with TRBD1. V lost 4 bases and J lost 3; bases outside the gene matches: 3. CDR3 length: 15 residues. CDR1 and CDR2 (germline): SGHNT, YYREEE (reference sequence). For the CDR3, the DNA is TGTGCCAGCAGCCAAGGGACAGGGGGCTACAATGAGCAGTTCTTC. Translated, it gives CASSQGTGGYNEQFF.

This clone was seen only once. The V gene is TRBV6-5, the J gene TRBJ1-1; D is uncertain. V lost 6 bases and J lost 4, with 15 bases in between. The CDR3 is 14 residues long. In germline, CDR1 is MNHEY, CDR2 SVGAGI. CDR3 coding DNA: TGTGCCAGCAGGGTAGAGGTGGCGCGCACTGAAGCTTTCTTT. Encoded protein: CASRVEVARTEAFF.

The rearrangement joins TRBV11-2 to TRBJ1-1, with 8 bases identical to TRBD1. CDR3 length: 16 residues. In germline, CDR1 is SGHAT, CDR2 FQNNGV. Germline trimming cut 4 bases from V and 2 bases from J; bases unmatched to any gene: 9. CDR3 region: CASSSAGTGLNTEAFF. Here the CDR3 DNA reads TGTGCCAGCAGCTCCGCCGGGACAGGACTTAACACTGAAGCTTTCTTT. The full variable domain, its missing parts supplied by reference TRBV11-2 and TRBJ1-1, is EAGVAQSPRYKIIEKRQSVAFWCNPISGHATLYWYQQILGQGPKLLIQFQNNGVVDDSQLPKDRFSAERLKGVDSTLKIQPAKLEDSAVYLCASSSAGTGLNTEAFFGQGTRLTVV.

The CDR3 reads CASSDPGQGRGYTF. The DNA of the CDR3 is TGTGCCAGCAGTGACCCGGGACAGGGACGGGGCTACACCTTC. This rearrangement joins TRBV25-1 to TRBJ1-2; 9 positions match TRBD1. The CDR3 runs to 14 residues. Germline V gene sequence: CDR1 MGHDK, CDR2 SYGVNS. V lost 3 bases and J lost 8; bases outside the gene matches: 7.